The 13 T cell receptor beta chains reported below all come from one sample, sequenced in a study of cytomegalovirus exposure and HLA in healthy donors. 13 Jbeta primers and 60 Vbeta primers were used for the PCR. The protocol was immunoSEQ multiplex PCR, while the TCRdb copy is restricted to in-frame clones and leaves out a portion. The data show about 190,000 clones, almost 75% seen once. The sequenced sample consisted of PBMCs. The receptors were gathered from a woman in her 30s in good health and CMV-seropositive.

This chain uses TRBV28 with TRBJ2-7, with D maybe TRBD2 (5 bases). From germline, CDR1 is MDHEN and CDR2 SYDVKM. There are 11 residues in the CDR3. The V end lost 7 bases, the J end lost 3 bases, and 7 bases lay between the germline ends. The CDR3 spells CASTAGYEQYF. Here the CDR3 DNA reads TGTGCCAGCACCGCGGGCTACGAGCAGTACTTC.

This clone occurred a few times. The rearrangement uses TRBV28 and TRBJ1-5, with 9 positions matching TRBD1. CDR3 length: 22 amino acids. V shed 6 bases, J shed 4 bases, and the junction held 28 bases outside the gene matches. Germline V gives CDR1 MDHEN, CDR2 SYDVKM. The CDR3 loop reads CASSQAHPSQDRGGFFNQPQHF. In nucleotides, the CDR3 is TGTGCCAGCAGCCAAGCCCACCCTTCCCAGGACAGGGGAGGATTTTTTAATCAGCCCCAGCATTTT.

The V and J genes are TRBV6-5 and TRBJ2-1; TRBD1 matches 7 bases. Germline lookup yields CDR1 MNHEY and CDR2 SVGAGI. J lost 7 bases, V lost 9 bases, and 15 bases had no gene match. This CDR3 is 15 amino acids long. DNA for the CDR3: TGTGCCAGTAAGTTACAGGGGAACACACGGAATGAGCAGTTCTTC. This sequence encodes CASKLQGNTRNEQFF.

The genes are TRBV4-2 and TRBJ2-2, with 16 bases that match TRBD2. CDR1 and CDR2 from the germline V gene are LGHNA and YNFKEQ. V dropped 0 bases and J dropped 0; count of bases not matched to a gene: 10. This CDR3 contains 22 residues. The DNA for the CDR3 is TGTGCCAGCAGCCAAGAACTAGGGACTAGCGGGAGGGCCAACGCGAACACCGGGGAGCTGTTTTTT. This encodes CASSQELGTSGRANANTGELFF.

The CDR3, as DNA: TGTGCCAGCAGTTTGGGCGGGAGAATCTACGAGCAGTACTTC. Amino acids: CASSLGGRIYEQYF. The genes are TRBV27 and TRBJ2-5, with TRBD2 matching over 7 bases. The DNA end is a closer match to TRBJ2-7, so the J assignment may be wrong. The CDR3 sequence is 14 residues long. Per germline, CDR1 MNHEY and CDR2 SMNVEV (reference sequence).

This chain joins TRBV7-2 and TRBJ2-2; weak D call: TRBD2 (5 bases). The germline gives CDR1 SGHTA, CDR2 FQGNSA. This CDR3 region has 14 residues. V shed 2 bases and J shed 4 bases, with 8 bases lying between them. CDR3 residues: CASSLTAGTGELFF. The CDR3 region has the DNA TGTGCCAGCAGCTTAACCGCGGGCACCGGGGAGCTGTTTTTT.

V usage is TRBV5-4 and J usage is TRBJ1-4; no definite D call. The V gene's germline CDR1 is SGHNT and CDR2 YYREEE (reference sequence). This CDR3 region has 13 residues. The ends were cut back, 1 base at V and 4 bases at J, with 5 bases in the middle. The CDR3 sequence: CASSLQVNEKLFF. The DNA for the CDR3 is TGTGCCAGCAGCTTGCAGGTTAATGAAAAACTGTTTTTT.

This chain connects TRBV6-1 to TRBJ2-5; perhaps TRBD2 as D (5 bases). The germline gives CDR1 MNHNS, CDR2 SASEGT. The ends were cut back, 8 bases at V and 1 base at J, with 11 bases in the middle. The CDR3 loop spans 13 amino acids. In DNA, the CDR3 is TGTGCCAGCTGCCTCAGCGGCCAAGAGACCCAGTACTTC. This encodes CASCLSGQETQYF.

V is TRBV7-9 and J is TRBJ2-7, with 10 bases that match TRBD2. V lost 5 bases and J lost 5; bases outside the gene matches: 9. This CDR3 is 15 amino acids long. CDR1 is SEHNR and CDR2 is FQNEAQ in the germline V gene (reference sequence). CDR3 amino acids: CASSITSGTKHEQYF. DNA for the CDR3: TGTGCCAGCAGCATTACTAGCGGGACGAAGCACGAGCAGTACTTC.

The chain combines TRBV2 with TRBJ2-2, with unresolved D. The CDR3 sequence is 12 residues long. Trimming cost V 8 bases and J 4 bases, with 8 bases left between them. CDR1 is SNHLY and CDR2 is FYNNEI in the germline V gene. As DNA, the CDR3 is TGTGCCAGCCTCGAGTCCACCGGGGAGCTGTTTTTT. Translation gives CASLESTGELFF.

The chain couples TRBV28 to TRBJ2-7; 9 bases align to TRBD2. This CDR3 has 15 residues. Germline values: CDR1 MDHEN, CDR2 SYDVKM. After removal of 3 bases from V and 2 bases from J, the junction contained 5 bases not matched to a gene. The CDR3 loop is CASSFPAGGPYEQYF. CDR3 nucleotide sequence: TGTGCCAGCAGTTTTCCGGCGGGAGGGCCCTACGAGCAGTACTTC.

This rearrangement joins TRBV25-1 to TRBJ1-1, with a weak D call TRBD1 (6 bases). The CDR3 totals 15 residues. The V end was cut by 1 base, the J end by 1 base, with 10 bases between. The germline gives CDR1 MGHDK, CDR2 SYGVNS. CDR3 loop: CASSESGARNTEAFF. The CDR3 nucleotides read TGTGCCAGCAGTGAATCAGGGGCACGGAACACTGAAGCTTTCTTT.

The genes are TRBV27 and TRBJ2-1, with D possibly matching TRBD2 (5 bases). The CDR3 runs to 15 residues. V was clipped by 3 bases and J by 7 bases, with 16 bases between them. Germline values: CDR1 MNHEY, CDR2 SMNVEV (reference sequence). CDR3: CASSFRAGTGNEQFF. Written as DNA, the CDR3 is TGTGCCAGCAGTTTTAGGGCCGGAACGGGGAATGAGCAGTTCTTC.